This T cell receptor beta chain derives from a study of beta chain features in type 1 diabetes. Comments on this clone: The target antigen is unknown.

Sorting that relied on CD45RO/CCR7/CD25/CD127/CD95/CD27 yielded CD4+ naive, central memory, regulatory and stem cell-like memory cells. Without exception, sorted populations had purity beyond 98%. General study results and limits: Possibly, sequencing cDNA over-represented cells that had high TCR expression levels. Significant though moderate, a shortening of TCRB CDR3s appeared in all four CD4+ subsets of Type 1 diabetes patients.

Reverse transcribing all isolated RNA meant expressed TCRB transcripts were sequenced. Libraries were prepared by immunoSEQ multiplex PCR; TCRdb keeps only in-frame clonotypes and omits some of them. The table lists 220,000 or so clones, approximately 70% of them singletons. The origin of this receptor is a man younger than 45 in good health. Sequencing used naive CD4+ T cells from blood.

CDR3 region: CASSIVNEQFF. The CDR3 DNA follows: TGTGCCAGCAGCATAGTCAATGAGCAGTTCTTC. J is TRBJ2-1 and V is TRBV2; no firm D call. V dropped 6 bases and J dropped 6 bases, with 6 bases sitting between them. The CDR3 runs 11 residues. The V gene's germline CDR1 is SNHLY and CDR2 FYNNEI.